Each of the 12 T cell receptor beta chains below was sequenced from the same sample in a study of T cells after posttransplantation cyclophosphamide. The protocol was immunoSEQ multiplex PCR, while the TCRdb copy is restricted to in-frame clones and leaves out a portion. The sample lists 25,000 or so clones; around 86% were seen once. The sample taken for sequencing was PBMCs. The receptors originated from a woman aged 55-70 years with a blood cancer, CMV-positive, and with a related stem cell donor.

The V gene is TRBV9, the J gene TRBJ2-3; D remains ambiguous. V shed 0 bases and J shed 2 bases, with 7 bases lying between them. From germline, CDR1 is SGDLS and CDR2 YYNGEE. The CDR3 is made up of 14 amino acids. The CDR3 sequence is CASSVGGLTDTQYF. DNA for the CDR3: TGTGCCAGCAGCGTAGGCGGCCTCACAGATACGCAGTATTTT.

The V call is TRBV29-1, the J call TRBJ1-2; maybe TRBD1 (5 bases). Germline V lookup: CDR1 SQVTM, CDR2 ANQGSEA. This CDR3 is 11 amino acids long. Trimming removed 4 bases from V and 8 bases from J, with 11 bases in between. The CDR3 DNA is TGCAGCGTTGGTCAGGGCGGCGGCTACACCTTC. The encoded protein is CSVGQGGGYTF.

The chain recombines TRBV4-2 with TRBJ2-7; weak D call: TRBD2 (5 bases). The germline V gene has CDR1 LGHNA and CDR2 YNFKEQ. The CDR3 has 13 residues. Trimming removed 0 bases from V and 7 bases from J, with 10 bases in between. The CDR3 protein is CASSQDRRREQYF. DNA for the CDR3: TGTGCCAGCAGCCAAGATCGTCGGAGGGAGCAGTACTTC.

The V gene is TRBV2, the J gene TRBJ2-2; TRBD1 matches 7 bases. Looked up from germline, CDR1 is SNHLY and CDR2 is FYNNEI. Trimming cost V 8 bases and J 6 bases; bases outside gene matches: 12. The CDR3 has 15 amino acids. The CDR3 spells CASGAGTVAPGELFF. As DNA, the CDR3 is TGTGCCAGCGGTGCCGGGACAGTTGCTCCCGGGGAGCTGTTTTTT.

V and J are TRBV7-9 and TRBJ1-1; D not resolved. Trimming removed 5 bases at V and 4 bases at J, with 8 bases between. CDR3 length: 12 residues. CDR1 is SEHNR and CDR2 is FQNEAQ in the germline V gene (reference sequence). CDR3: CASSLDITEAFF. CDR3 in DNA: TGTGCCAGCAGCCTAGATATCACTGAAGCTTTCTTT.

The chain is built from TRBV9 and TRBJ2-1; 10 positions agree with TRBD2. Unmatched junction bases numbered 9, after V lost 4 bases and J lost 8 bases. This CDR3 comprises 15 residues. Germline V lookup: CDR1 SGDLS, CDR2 YYNGEE. The CDR3 region has the DNA TGTGCCAGCAGCCTCACTCCTAGCGGGAGCGATGAGCAGTTCTTC. Residues: CASSLTPSGSDEQFF.

The chain carries TRBV30 and TRBJ1-1; D remains unclear. The CDR3 loop spans 12 amino acids. V dropped 8 bases and J dropped 3 bases, with 13 bases sitting between them. Per the germline V gene, CDR1 is GTSNPN and CDR2 is SVGIG (reference sequence). In DNA, the CDR3 is TGTGCCGGAGGGAGGCGGGACACTGAAGCTTTCTTT. This gives the protein CAGGRRDTEAFF.

V usage is TRBV6-5 and J usage is TRBJ2-5; D possibly corresponds to TRBD2 (5 bases). This CDR3 has 15 residues. The V gene lost 0 bases and the J gene lost 5 bases, with 13 bases spanning the gap. CDR1 is MNHEY and CDR2 is SVGAGI in the germline V gene. The CDR3 DNA follows: TGTGCCAGCAGTTACTCGGCAACTAGATGGGAGACCCAGTACTTC. Translating gives CASSYSATRWETQYF.

This chain connects TRBV14 to TRBJ2-5; 9 bases line up with TRBD2. The germline V gene encodes CDR1 SGHDN and CDR2 FVKESK. The V and J ends lost 2 bases and 4 bases, in that order; junction bases with no gene match: 8. This CDR3 contains 16 residues. In DNA, the CDR3 is TGTGCCAGCAGCCAACCTTTAGCGGGAGTGGTAGAGACCCAGTACTTC. Protein product: CASSQPLAGVVETQYF.

The chain combines TRBV19 with TRBJ2-1; the D gene is possibly TRBD2 (6 bases). V shed 7 bases and J shed 7 bases, with 17 bases lying between them. From germline, CDR1 is LNHDA and CDR2 SQIVND (reference sequence). The CDR3 runs 14 residues. This chain's CDR3 is CASTKGTVRNEQFF. The CDR3 nucleotides read TGTGCCAGTACCAAAGGGACTGTACGGAATGAGCAGTTCTTC.

The chain couples TRBV5-8 to TRBJ2-3, with D tentatively TRBD2 (6 bases). Germline V lookup: CDR1 SGHTS, CDR2 YDEGEE. V lost 4 bases, J lost 1 base, and 19 bases lay in between. CDR3 length: 17 amino acids. CDR3 DNA: TGTGCCAGCAGCGCCGCGGCTGGGGGGACGCGCACAGATACGCAGTATTTT. This codes for CASSAAAGGTRTDTQYF.

This chain joins TRBV18 and TRBJ1-2; TRBD1 aligns across 7 bases. The germline V gene encodes CDR1 KGHSH and CDR2 LQKENI. Trimming removed 0 bases from V and 0 bases from J; junction bases left unmatched: 1. The CDR3 is 15 residues long. The CDR3 nucleotides are TGTGCCAGCTCACCACCGGGACAGCCTAACTATGGCTACACCTTC. It specifies CASSPPGQPNYGYTF.